Following are 30 T cell receptor beta chains from one sample sequenced in a study of radiotherapy plus CTLA-4 blockade in lung cancer. Method: immunoSEQ multiplex PCR; TCRdb's copy keeps in-frame clones and lacks some. Among about 28,000 clones listed, around 80% were seen once. This specimen consisted of peripheral blood, obtained from a patient treated with radiotherapy plus ipilimumab. These receptors were taken from a human donor with non-small cell lung cancer who had stable disease on radiotherapy plus ipilimumab.

The J gene is TRBJ1-5, the V gene TRBV18; D is undetermined. V dropped 2 bases and J dropped 5 bases, with 4 bases sitting between them. Germline-derived CDR1 and CDR2 are KGHSH and LQKENI. This CDR3 has 12 residues. CDR3 sequence: CASSPGDQPQHF. For the CDR3, the DNA is TGTGCCAGCTCACCAGGGGATCAGCCCCAGCATTTT.

V is TRBV5-8 and J is TRBJ1-1; D remains unclear. Trimming took 0 bases from V and 4 from J, leaving 10 bases between them. The CDR3 covers 14 residues. CDR1 and CDR2 (germline): SGHTS, YDEGEE. For the CDR3, the DNA is TGTGCCAGCAGCTTGGGATCACATTCCACTGAAGCTTTCTTT. It yields the protein CASSLGSHSTEAFF.

The rearrangement joins TRBV6-1 to TRBJ1-3; a weak D match, TRBD1 (6 bases). The CDR3 length is 14 residues. Germline V gene data show CDR1 as MNHNS and CDR2 as SASEGT. V dropped 10 bases and J dropped 1 base, with 14 bases sitting between them. This CDR3 is CAIHVQGSGNTIYF. The CDR3 DNA is TGTGCCATCCACGTTCAGGGGTCTGGAAACACCATATATTTT.

This chain links TRBV6-6 with TRBJ1-5, with D tentatively TRBD1 (5 bases). This CDR3 has 16 residues. Germline V gene lookup returns CDR1 MNHNY and CDR2 SVGAGI (reference sequence). Trimming took 0 bases from V and 7 from J, leaving 16 bases between them. The CDR3 nucleotides are TGTGCCAGCAGTTACTCGAGTTCAGGGTCTGGGCAGCCCCAGCATTTT. Its protein is CASSYSSSGSGQPQHF.

The J gene is TRBJ2-7, the V gene TRBV5-6, with 7 bases lining up with TRBD2. Trimming at V came to 1 base and at J to 9 bases, leaving 7 bases not matched to a gene. The CDR3 length is 13 residues. Germline values: CDR1 SGHDT, CDR2 YYEEEE. The CDR3 spells CASSLPRGGGQYF. The DNA for the CDR3 is TGTGCCAGCAGCTTGCCCCGGGGCGGGGGGCAGTACTTC.

This clone appeared once. The chain is built from TRBV7-9 and TRBJ1-4; D not certain. The V end was cut by 2 bases, the J end by 0 bases, with 7 bases between. Looked up from germline, CDR1 is SEHNR and CDR2 is FQNEAQ (reference sequence). The CDR3 is 15 amino acids. The CDR3 region is CASSLTGATNEKLFF. The CDR3 DNA reads as TGTGCCAGCAGCTTAACGGGAGCAACTAATGAAAAACTGTTTTTT.

J is TRBJ1-2 and V is TRBV11-2; tentative D call: TRBD1 (5 bases). The CDR3 is 18 amino acids. In germline, CDR1 is SGHAT, CDR2 FQNNGV. Trimming removed 2 bases at V and 8 bases at J, with 27 bases between. For the CDR3, the DNA is TGTGCCAGCAGCTTAAGCGTGGCAGGGCGGGGTGACTCGCAGGGCTACACCTTC. Protein: CASSLSVAGRGDSQGYTF. Based on the CDR3 plus reference TRBV11-2 and TRBJ1-2, the full variable domain is EAGVAQSPRYKIIEKRQSVAFWCNPISGHATLYWYQQILGQGPKLLIQFQNNGVVDDSQLPKDRFSAERLKGVDSTLKIQPAKLEDSAVYLCASSLSVAGRGDSQGYTFGSGTRLTVV.

The rearrangement links TRBV5-6 to TRBJ2-1; TRBD1 matches 8 bases. The CDR3 length is 15 residues. The germline V gene encodes CDR1 SGHDT and CDR2 YYEEEE. After removal of 2 bases from V and 9 bases from J, the junction contained 10 bases not matched to a gene. This chain's CDR3 is CASSLTGTGTGEQFF. CDR3 nucleotide sequence: TGTGCCAGCAGCTTAACCGGGACAGGAACGGGTGAGCAGTTCTTC.

The J gene is TRBJ2-3, the V gene TRBV28; 13 bases line up with TRBD2. V shed 2 bases and J 8 bases; nucleotides not matched to a gene: 10. From germline, CDR1 is MDHEN and CDR2 SYDVKM. The length of the CDR3 is 17 residues. CDR3 in DNA: TGTGCCAGCAGTTTACGGACTAGCGGGGGCCCCTCCGGTACGCAGTATTTT. Translating it yields CASSLRTSGGPSGTQYF.

This chain joins TRBV11-3 and TRBJ1-6; tentative D call: TRBD1 (6 bases). The CDR3 runs 13 residues. Germline V gene lookup returns CDR1 SGHNT and CDR2 YENEEA. V gave up 5 bases and J gave up 7 bases, with 9 bases separating them. CDR3 amino acids: CASSRQGNSPLHF. CDR3 coding DNA: TGTGCCAGCAGCCGCCAGGGGAATTCACCCCTCCACTTT.

The CDR3 protein is CASSSGGEKLFF. CDR3 nucleotide sequence: TGTGCCAGCAGTTCAGGGGGAGAAAAACTGTTTTTT. The gene calls are TRBV28 and TRBJ1-4, with 7 bases identical to TRBD1. Trimming removed 4 bases from V and 8 bases from J; junction bases left unmatched: 1. The CDR3 consists of 12 residues. Germline loops: CDR1 MDHEN, CDR2 SYDVKM.

The chain couples TRBV19 to TRBJ2-4; the D gene is possibly TRBD1 (6 bases). The CDR3 is made up of 15 amino acids. Germline assignment: CDR1 LNHDA and CDR2 SQIVND (reference sequence). V was clipped by 3 bases and J by 0 bases, with 9 bases between them. CDR3 loop: CASSITGLAKNIQYF. CDR3 sequence (DNA): TGTGCCAGTAGTATCACAGGGCTAGCCAAAAACATTCAGTACTTC.

V is TRBV7-9 and J is TRBJ1-2, with D maybe TRBD1 (6 bases). The length of the CDR3 is 15 residues. Germline V CDR1 and CDR2: SEHNR, FQNEAQ (reference sequence). V lost 8 bases to trimming and J lost 7 bases, with 23 bases between them. CDR3 bases: TGTGCCAGCCAGGGCCGGGTGCAGGGGCTCAGTGGCTACACCTTC. The encoded protein is CASQGRVQGLSGYTF.

This sequence joins TRBV28 and TRBJ2-5; 8 nucleotides align to TRBD1. CDR1 is MDHEN, CDR2 SYDVKM, per germline. Trimming cost V 7 bases and J 5 bases; bases outside gene matches: 6. This CDR3 contains 13 residues. CDR3 coding DNA: TGTGCCAGCAACTCTGGACAGGGTGAGACCCAGTACTTC. It is translated as CASNSGQGETQYF.

This clone was recorded a few times. J is TRBJ2-1 and V is TRBV5-1, with 7 bases fitting TRBD2. CDR1 and CDR2 (germline): SGHRS, YFSETQ. With 0 bases clipped from V and 4 bases from J, the junction kept 1 base outside the gene matches. The CDR3 loop spans 14 amino acids. CDR3 nucleotide sequence: TGCGCCAGCAGCTTGGTAGCGGGTTACAATGAGCAGTTCTTC. Its protein is CASSLVAGYNEQFF.

The chain joins TRBV6-1 to TRBJ1-5; D perhaps matches TRBD1 (5 bases). V dropped 6 bases and J dropped 2 bases, with 14 bases sitting between them. The length of the CDR3 is 15 residues. CDR1 MNHNS and CDR2 SASEGT come from the germline V gene. CDR3 residues: CASSQRGFGNQPQHF. The CDR3 coding sequence is TGTGCCAGCAGCCAACGGGGGTTCGGCAATCAGCCCCAGCATTTT.

The gene calls are TRBV28 and TRBJ1-6, with a weak D call TRBD1 (5 bases). Germline V CDR1 and CDR2: MDHEN, SYDVKM. CDR3 length equals 15 residues. V lost 7 bases and J 7 bases, leaving 17 bases between the germline ends. CDR3 sequence reads: CASNNPPTANSPLHF. The CDR3 DNA reads TGTGCCAGCAACAATCCCCCGACAGCCAATTCACCCCTCCACTTT.

This clone was detected only a few times. The V gene is TRBV4-3, the J gene TRBJ2-5; the D gene is possibly TRBD1 (5 bases). Looked up from germline, CDR1 is LGHNA and CDR2 is YSLEER. This CDR3 is built from 13 residues. Deletions cut 2 bases from V and 5 bases from J, with 9 bases between. The CDR3: CASSQQGRETQYF. The CDR3 nucleotides read TGCGCCAGCAGCCAACAGGGTCGGGAGACCCAGTACTTC.

V is TRBV7-2 and J is TRBJ1-5; 8 bases are shared with TRBD1. V was pared by 5 bases and J by 2 bases, with 2 bases of the junction left unmatched. This CDR3 comprises 14 residues. The germline V gene has CDR1 SGHTA and CDR2 FQGNSA. DNA of the CDR3: TGTGCCAGCAGCAAACAGGGGGGCAATCAGCCCCAGCATTTT. This codes for CASSKQGGNQPQHF.

The chain is built from TRBV10-1 and TRBJ1-1; a weak D match, TRBD1 (6 bases). CDR1 and CDR2 (germline): WNHNN, SYGVQD (reference sequence). Trimming pared 1 base from V and 5 bases from J, leaving 14 bases between. This CDR3 is built from 15 residues. The CDR3 region is CASSEWGARETEAFF. The CDR3 DNA reads TGCGCCAGCAGTGAGTGGGGGGCTCGGGAGACTGAAGCTTTCTTT.

The chain has TRBV2 and TRBJ2-6; D is undetermined. With 7 bases removed from V and 2 bases from J, the gap between germline ends came to 9 bases. Germline V CDR1 and CDR2: SNHLY, FYNNEI. The CDR3 has 14 residues. The CDR3 DNA follows: TGTGCCAGCACCGCCGCAGCTGGGGCCAACGTCCTGACTTTC. Its protein is CASTAAAGANVLTF.

This clone was observed a single time. The J gene is TRBJ1-5, the V gene TRBV5-8, with 7 bases that match TRBD1. The CDR3 covers 16 residues. The germline V gene has CDR1 SGHTS and CDR2 YDEGEE. Trimming cost V 4 bases and J 6 bases; bases outside gene matches: 13. The CDR3, as DNA: TGTGCCAGCAGCAGAGTCGCGTGGACAGGTGGTCAGCCCCAGCATTTT. This sequence encodes CASSRVAWTGGQPQHF. Using reference TRBV5-8 and TRBJ1-5 for the parts outside the CDR3, the full variable domain is EAGVTQSPTHLIKTRGQQATLRCSPISGHTSVYWYQQALGLGLQFLLWYDEGEERNRGNFPPRFSGRQFPNYSSELNVNALELEDSALYLCASSRVAWTGGQPQHFGDGTRLSIL.

V is TRBV25-1 and J is TRBJ2-3; 7 bases agree with TRBD1. With V trimmed by 0 bases and J by 2 bases, 5 bases remained unmatched. Per germline, CDR1 MGHDK and CDR2 SYGVNS. The CDR3 is 16 residues long. The CDR3 loop reads CASSEYEGAYTDTQYF. As DNA, the CDR3 is TGTGCCAGCAGTGAATATGAGGGGGCCTACACAGATACGCAGTATTTT.

This chain connects TRBV7-9 to TRBJ1-6, with 10 bases that match TRBD1. V trimming: 5 bases; J trimming: 5 bases; junction bases outside the gene matches: 3. Germline-derived CDR1 and CDR2 are SEHNR and FQNEAQ (reference sequence). There are 15 residues in the CDR3. DNA of the CDR3: TGTGCCAGCAGCAAAGGGACAGGGGATAATTCACCCCTCCACTTT. Translating it yields CASSKGTGDNSPLHF.

As concerns this clone: One junction end does not reproduce the germline sequence, and a read error may be involved. This chain joins TRBV29-1 and TRBJ1-1; D not certain. This CDR3 has 13 residues. The germline gives CDR1 SQVTM, CDR2 ANQGSEA. CDR3: CSVYSPSNAEAFF. The CDR3 coding sequence is TGCAGCGTTTATTCCCCGTCGAACGCTGAAGCTTTCTTT.

The chain has TRBV6-5 and TRBJ2-5; D perhaps matches TRBD2 (5 bases). Germline values: CDR1 MNHEY, CDR2 SVGAGI. This CDR3 is 15 amino acids long. V dropped 4 bases and J dropped 2 bases, with 14 bases sitting between them. Written as DNA, the CDR3 is TGTGCCAGCAGTTCGGGAAGCAGAGTTCAAGAGACCCAGTACTTC. It codes for CASSSGSRVQETQYF.

The chain combines TRBV5-1 with TRBJ2-5, with a possible D match to TRBD2 (5 bases). CDR1 is SGHRS, CDR2 YFSETQ, per germline. V dropped 4 bases and J dropped 4 bases, with 11 bases sitting between them. CDR3 length equals 13 residues. The CDR3 is CASSELVGETQYF. The CDR3 DNA is TGCGCCAGCAGCGAACTAGTCGGAGAGACCCAGTACTTC.

The V and J genes are TRBV4-3 and TRBJ1-2; 8 nucleotides align to TRBD1. This CDR3 region has 16 residues. V trimming: 0 bases; J trimming: 7 bases; junction bases outside the gene matches: 10. Germline V lookup: CDR1 LGHNA, CDR2 YSLEER. CDR3 bases: TGCGCCAGCAGCCAAGATACTTCTAGGACAGGGATTGGCTACACCTTC. The encoded protein is CASSQDTSRTGIGYTF.

The chain combines TRBV6-5 with TRBJ1-4, with D unresolved. CDR1 is MNHEY and CDR2 is SVGAGI in the germline V gene. The V end was cut by 0 bases, the J end by 5 bases, with 13 bases between. The CDR3 sequence is 16 residues long. CDR3 DNA: TGTGCCAGCAGTTACTCGTCGGGAGTACAAAATGAAAAACTGTTTTTT. This encodes CASSYSSGVQNEKLFF.

The chain joins TRBV5-4 to TRBJ1-2; possible D gene TRBD1, 5 bases. The CDR3 sequence is 15 residues long. V lost 4 bases and J lost 4, with 17 bases in between. CDR1 and CDR2 from the germline V gene are SGHNT and YYREEE (reference sequence). As DNA, the CDR3 is TGTGCCAGCAGCGGAACAGGCGGCTCGCGCTATGGCTACACCTTC. Its translation: CASSGTGGSRYGYTF.